This T cell receptor beta chain derives from a study of T cell clones after liver transplantation. As for this clone: The antigen is not known.

Germline-derived CDR1 and CDR2 are SGHNT and YYREEE (reference sequence). The CDR3 is 16 amino acids. Germline trimming cut 3 bases from V and 2 bases from J; bases unmatched to any gene: 5. This table comes from immunoSEQ multiplex PCR, and its TCRdb copy is limited to in-frame clones, with some not included. The sample has about 51,000 clones; approximately 87% are singletons. Study-level points and caveats: Migration into the graft, not deletion, may explain lost graft donor-reactive T cells.

This clonotype was obtained from a human patient who received a liver transplant. Some T cells may trace back to the graft donor. The input for sequencing was CD8+ T cells from blood, taken 12 months after liver transplant. The chain recombines TRBV5-4 with TRBJ2-1; 10 positions agree with TRBD2. The CDR3 loop is CASSSSGSSPYNEQFF. The CDR3 DNA is TGTGCCAGCAGCTCTAGCGGGAGTTCCCCCTACAATGAGCAGTTCTTC. Full variable domain (outside the CDR3, taken from reference TRBV5-4 and TRBJ2-1): ETGVTQSPTHLIKTRGQQVTLRCSSQSGHNTVSWYQQALGQGPQFIFQYYREEENGRGNFPPRFSGLQFPNYSSELNVNALELDDSALYLCASSSSGSSPYNEQFFGPGTRLTVL.